This T cell receptor (beta chain) was identified during a study of T cells in Graves' hyperthyroidism and ophthalmopathy. A Clinical Activity Score of at least 3, a NOSPECS grade of at least 4 and a duration under 3 months were recorded in the ophthalmopathy patients. From around 11 ml of fresh peripheral blood, PBMCs were isolated. Notes on this clonotype: What it binds is not known.

V dropped 3 bases and J dropped 2 bases, with 13 bases sitting between them. The CDR3 covers 15 residues. From germline, CDR1 is LNHDA and CDR2 SQIVND (reference sequence). Amplification yielded TCR beta CDR3 regions, with RNA transcripts as the source. HTBI primers were the set used in a first-round RT-PCR of the TCR CDR3. TCRdb reprocessed the multiplex PCR reads via MiXCR and lists one record per CDR3 protein. The profile shows 490,000 or so distinct CDR3 sequences, 20% to 25% of them singletons. Study-level findings and limits: Blood also showed most of the thyroid clonotypes that were expanded above 0.001. The model made its ophthalmopathy prediction, and onset followed a median approximately 6.5 months later.

Sequences were obtained from blood. The V and J genes are TRBV19 and TRBJ2-5; D is tentatively TRBD1 or TRBD2 (5 bases each). The receptor was derived from a woman in her seventies with Graves' ophthalmopathy. As DNA, the CDR3 is TGTGCCAGTAGTATTGAGAGGGGATTTCAAGAGACCCAGTACTTC. This sequence encodes CASSIERGFQETQYF.